This entry lists 2 T cell receptor beta chains sequenced from one sample in a study of blood T cells in healthy people across ages. Together with a sample-barcoded 5' primer, a J-beta primer mix was included in a second PCR lasting about 6 to 11 cycles. Each CDR3 protein gets one entry after TCRdb re-called the 5' RACE reads with MiXCR. The sample yields around 1,100,000 distinct CDR3 sequences, 35% to 45% seen once. What was sequenced was blood. The receptors derive from a man between 18 and 29 years old in good health.

This clonotype was counted many times. The V call is TRBV20-1, the J call TRBJ1-1, with TRBD1 matching over 8 bases. This CDR3 contains 13 residues. Germline V gene lookup returns CDR1 DFQATT and CDR2 SNEGSKA (reference sequence). Germline trimming cut 4 bases from V and 6 bases from J; bases unmatched to any gene: 7. CDR3 sequence: CSAIPGGAPEAFF. The CDR3 DNA reads TGCAGTGCTATTCCAGGGGGCGCTCCTGAAGCTTTCTTT.

J is TRBJ1-1 and V is TRBV5-1, with 8 bases that match TRBD1. Trimming cost V 4 bases and J 4 bases; bases outside gene matches: 9. CDR3 length: 15 amino acids. Germline CDR1 is SGHRS and CDR2 is YFSETQ. The CDR3 DNA sequence: TGCGCCAGCAGCACCGGGACAGGTTGGGCCACTGAAGCTTTCTTT. This codes for CASSTGTGWATEAFF.